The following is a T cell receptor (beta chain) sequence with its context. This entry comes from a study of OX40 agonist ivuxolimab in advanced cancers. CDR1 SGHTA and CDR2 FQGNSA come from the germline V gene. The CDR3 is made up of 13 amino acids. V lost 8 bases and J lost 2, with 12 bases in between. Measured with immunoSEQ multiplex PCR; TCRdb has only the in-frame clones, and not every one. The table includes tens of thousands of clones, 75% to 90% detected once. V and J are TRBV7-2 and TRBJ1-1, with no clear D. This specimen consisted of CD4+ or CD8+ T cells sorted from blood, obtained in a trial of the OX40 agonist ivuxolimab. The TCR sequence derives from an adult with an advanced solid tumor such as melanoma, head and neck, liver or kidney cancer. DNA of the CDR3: TGTGCCAGCCTAACACACCAAAACACTGAAGCTTTCTTT. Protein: CASLTHQNTEAFF.